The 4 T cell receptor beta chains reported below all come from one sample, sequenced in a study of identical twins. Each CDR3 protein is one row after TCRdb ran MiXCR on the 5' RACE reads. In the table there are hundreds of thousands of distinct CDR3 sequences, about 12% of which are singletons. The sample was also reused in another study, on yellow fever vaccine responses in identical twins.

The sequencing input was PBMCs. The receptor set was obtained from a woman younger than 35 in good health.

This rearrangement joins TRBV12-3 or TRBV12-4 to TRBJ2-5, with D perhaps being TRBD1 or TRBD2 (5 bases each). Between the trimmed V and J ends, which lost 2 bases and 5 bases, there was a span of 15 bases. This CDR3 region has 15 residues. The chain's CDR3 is CASSLLVGVGETQYF. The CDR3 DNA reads TGTGCCAGCAGTTTATTGGTGGGGGTCGGGGAGACCCAGTACTTC.

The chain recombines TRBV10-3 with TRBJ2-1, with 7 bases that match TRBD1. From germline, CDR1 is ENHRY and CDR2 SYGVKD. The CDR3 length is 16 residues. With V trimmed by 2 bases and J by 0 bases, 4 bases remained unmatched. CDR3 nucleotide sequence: TGTGCCATCAGTGAGAGAGGACAGGACTCCTACAATGAGCAGTTCTTC. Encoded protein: CAISERGQDSYNEQFF.

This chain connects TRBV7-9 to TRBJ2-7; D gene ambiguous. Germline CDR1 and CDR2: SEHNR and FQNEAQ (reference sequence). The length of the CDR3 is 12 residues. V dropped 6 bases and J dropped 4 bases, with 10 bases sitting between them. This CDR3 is CASRSDLYEQYF. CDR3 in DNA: TGTGCCAGCAGGAGCGACCTGTACGAGCAGTACTTC.

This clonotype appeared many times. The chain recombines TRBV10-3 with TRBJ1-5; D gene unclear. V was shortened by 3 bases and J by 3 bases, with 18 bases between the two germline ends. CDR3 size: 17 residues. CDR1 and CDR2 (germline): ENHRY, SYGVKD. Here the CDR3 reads CAISDPTSGSHNQPQHF. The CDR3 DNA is TGTGCCATCAGTGACCCGACCTCTGGTTCCCACAATCAGCCCCAGCATTTT.